The subject of this entry is one TCR beta chain. Sequencing used immunoSEQ multiplex PCR; TCRdb keeps in-frame clones, though not all of them. The sample has 60,000 to 75,000 clones; around 93% are singletons. This record comes from a study of OX40 agonist ivuxolimab in advanced cancers. This sequence originates from an adult with an advanced solid tumor such as melanoma, head and neck, liver or kidney cancer. Material: CD4+ or CD8+ T cells sorted from blood, obtained in a trial of the OX40 agonist ivuxolimab.

The chain's CDR3 is CASSQEGIAGGYEQYF. CDR3 DNA sequence: TGCGCCAGCAGCCAAGAGGGAATAGCGGGGGGATACGAGCAGTACTTC. J is TRBJ2-7 and V is TRBV4-1; the match to TRBD2 covers 10 bases. The junction had 6 bases not matched to a gene; V was cut back by 0 bases and J by 4 bases. The CDR3 extends over 16 amino acids. Germline CDR1 reads MGHRA; CDR2 reads YSYEKL.